The entry below describes one T cell receptor beta chain. The read falls 3 residues short of the CDR3 end, and the missing part is taken from the germline J gene. This record comes from a study of T cells in women clearing cervical HPV infection. Across the whole study: Donors had HPV16-related CIN3 or worse; 2 had invasive cancer. No precancer developed; the control's incident HPV16 infection cleared within 12 months. With HLA typing for only a few women, HLA confounding remains possible.

Using immunoSEQ multiplex PCR, the repertoire was profiled, and TCRdb retains in-frame clones only, with some absent. The specimen's table records roughly 22,000 clones. The length of the CDR3 is 16 residues. The germline gives CDR1 SSHAT, CDR2 FNYEAQ (reference sequence). The chain recombines TRBV7-7 with TRBJ2-1, with 7 positions matching TRBD2. The origin of this receptor is a woman between 18 and 70 years old with a cervical HPV16 infection that either progressed to CIN3+ or cleared (not recorded which). Sequencing used blood buffy coat. The chain's CDR3 is CAGSLRVASGYNEQFF. The part of the CDR3 DNA that was read is TGTGCTGGCAGCCTCCGGGTGGCTAGCGGATACAATGAG.